Shown below are 22 T cell receptor beta chains from a single sample sequenced in a study of OX40 agonist ivuxolimab in advanced cancers. Profiled with immunoSEQ multiplex PCR; TCRdb holds only in-frame clones, not every one. This table has fewer than 70,000 clones, about 85% appearing once. The sample was CD4+ or CD8+ T cells sorted from blood, taken in a trial of the OX40 agonist ivuxolimab. All receptors come from an adult with an advanced solid tumor such as melanoma, head and neck, liver or kidney cancer.

There are a few counts of this clone. This sequence joins TRBV6-5 and TRBJ2-1, with D perhaps assigned TRBD1 or TRBD2 (5 bases each). Trimming took off 2 bases at V and 5 bases at J, with 10 bases between the two ends. CDR1 and CDR2 (germline): MNHEY, SVGAGI. The length of the CDR3 is 14 residues. Here the CDR3 reads CASSYRGINNEQFF. The CDR3 bases are TGTGCCAGCAGTTACCGGGGCATTAACAATGAGCAGTTCTTC.

This chain connects TRBV7-9 to TRBJ1-6, with D maybe TRBD1 (5 bases). V dropped 3 bases and J dropped 9 bases, with 15 bases sitting between them. The germline gives CDR1 SEHNR, CDR2 FQNEAQ (reference sequence). The CDR3 totals 15 residues. The CDR3 sequence: CASSFSAGGGSPLHF. The CDR3 DNA is TGTGCCAGCAGCTTCAGCGCCGGGGGTGGTTCACCCCTCCACTTT.

This clone was found once. This chain joins TRBV28 and TRBJ1-2; possibly TRBD1 for D (5 bases). The CDR3 is 12 amino acids. V shed 7 bases and J shed 6 bases, with 12 bases lying between them. The germline V gene has CDR1 MDHEN and CDR2 SYDVKM. DNA of the CDR3: TGTGCCAGCACCCTCCCGGGGGATGGCTACACCTTC. It yields the protein CASTLPGDGYTF.

This rearrangement joins TRBV18 to TRBJ2-7; no clear D. Germline V CDR1 and CDR2: KGHSH, LQKENI. The CDR3 consists of 14 residues. V shed 3 bases and J shed 2 bases, with 11 bases lying between them. The CDR3 nucleotides are TGTGCCAGCTCACCGCGAAAGGACGCCTACGAGCAGTACTTC. Protein sequence: CASSPRKDAYEQYF.

This chain uses TRBV5-5 with TRBJ2-7; the D call may be TRBD1 or TRBD2 (5 bases each). Germline V gene lookup returns CDR1 SGHKS and CDR2 YYEKEE (reference sequence). V was clipped by 4 bases and J by 3 bases, with 17 bases between them. The CDR3 has 15 amino acids. CDR3 loop: CASSPWGKNSYEQYF. CDR3 bases: TGTGCCAGCAGCCCATGGGGGAAAAATAGCTACGAGCAGTACTTC.

This chain's CDR3 is CASSYVRGGETEAFF. The CDR3, as DNA: TGTGCCAGCAGTTACGTTCGTGGGGGGGAAACTGAAGCTTTCTTT. This rearrangement joins TRBV6-5 to TRBJ1-1; D may be TRBD1 (5 bases). This CDR3 contains 15 residues. Trimming took 2 bases from V and 5 from J, leaving 15 bases between them. Germline V gene sequence: CDR1 MNHEY, CDR2 SVGAGI.

The genes are TRBV5-4 and TRBJ2-7; 10 bases align to TRBD2. The CDR3 sequence is 15 residues long. V lost 0 bases to trimming and J lost 2 bases; unmatched junction nucleotides: 2. The germline V gene has CDR1 SGHNT and CDR2 YYREEE (reference sequence). The CDR3 DNA is TGTGCCAGCAGCTTGGGGAGCGGGAGGGCCTACGAGCAGTACTTC. The encoded protein is CASSLGSGRAYEQYF.

Remarks on this clone: A junction end diverges from the germline sequence, so it may reflect a read error. The chain carries TRBV27 and TRBJ2-7; TRBD2 is a possible D gene (5 bases). Germline V lookup: CDR1 MNHEY, CDR2 SMNVEV (reference sequence). The CDR3 runs to 12 residues. The CDR3 region is CASSRTDGMPPF. The DNA for the CDR3 is TGTGCCAGCAGTCGCACTGACGGGATGCCTCCCTTC.

This clone was picked up one time. This chain links TRBV21-1 with TRBJ1-5; the listed D gene, TRBD1, was not tested against the DNA. TRBV21-1 is a pseudogene segment. The CDR3 has 18 amino acids. The CDR3 sequence: CASSNRNRGPYSNQPQHF. CDR3 DNA: TGTGCCAGCAGCAATAGGAACAGGGGCCCATATAGCAATCAGCCCCAGCATTTT.

The chain has TRBV27 and TRBJ2-6; D remains unclear. Germline assignment: CDR1 MNHEY and CDR2 SMNVEV (reference sequence). CDR3 size: 15 residues. V dropped 5 bases and J dropped 0 bases, with 8 bases sitting between them. For the CDR3, the DNA is TGTGCCAGCAGTGGATGGAGCTCTGGGGCCAACGTCCTGACTTTC. Its translation is CASSGWSSGANVLTF.

The chain recombines TRBV27 with TRBJ2-2, with 8 nucleotides matching TRBD2. CDR1 is MNHEY and CDR2 is SMNVEV in the germline V gene (reference sequence). Germline trimming cut 5 bases from V and 2 bases from J; bases unmatched to any gene: 4. There are 15 residues in the CDR3. CDR3: CASSKTSVNTGELFF. CDR3 in DNA: TGTGCCAGCAGTAAGACTAGCGTTAACACCGGGGAGCTGTTTTTT.

CDR3 protein: CASRRLKREVQYF. In DNA, the CDR3 is TGTGCCAGCAGACGATTAAAGCGCGAGGTGCAGTACTTC. V and J are TRBV27 and TRBJ2-5; D uncertain. The CDR3 runs 13 residues. V was pared by 6 bases and J by 11 bases, with 19 bases between. Germline V CDR1 and CDR2: MNHEY, SMNVEV (reference sequence).

The chain employs TRBV5-4 and TRBJ2-1; 11 nucleotides match TRBD2. Germline CDR1 is SGHNT and CDR2 is YYREEE (reference sequence). CDR3 size: 14 residues. The junction had 10 bases not matched to a gene; V was cut back by 10 bases and J by 7 bases. The CDR3 protein is CAGKLAGVYNEQFF. CDR3 nucleotide sequence: TGTGCCGGGAAACTAGCGGGAGTATATAATGAGCAGTTCTTC.

The rearrangement joins TRBV7-2 to TRBJ2-7; 7 nucleotides match TRBD1. CDR1 and CDR2 from the germline V gene are SGHTA and FQGNSA. Trimming took 5 bases from V and 3 from J; bases not matched to a gene: 10. The CDR3 extends over 15 amino acids. CDR3 DNA sequence: TGTGCCAGCAGCCCGCCGGGCCGGGACAGCTACGAGCAGTACTTC. Its protein is CASSPPGRDSYEQYF.

The J gene is TRBJ1-1, the V gene TRBV7-9; possible D gene TRBD1, 6 bases. Trimming cost V 5 bases and J 0 bases, with 16 bases left between them. This CDR3 spans 16 amino acids. CDR1 SEHNR and CDR2 FQNEAQ come from the germline V gene (reference sequence). The CDR3 spells CASSPKGGGLNTEAFF. As DNA, the CDR3 is TGTGCCAGCAGCCCCAAAGGAGGGGGGTTGAACACTGAAGCTTTCTTT.

This chain uses TRBV5-1 with TRBJ2-1; 8 nucleotides line up with TRBD1. V shed 5 bases and J 8 bases; nucleotides not matched to a gene: 6. There are 13 residues in the CDR3. Germline V gene data show CDR1 as SGHRS and CDR2 as YFSETQ. CDR3 sequence reads: CASSSRGRDEQFF. CDR3 bases: TGCGCCAGCAGTAGCAGGGGGCGGGATGAGCAGTTCTTC.

V and J are TRBV13 and TRBJ2-5; no clear D. V was shortened by 5 bases and J by 11 bases, with 15 bases between the two germline ends. CDR1 PRHDT and CDR2 FYEKMQ come from the germline V gene (reference sequence). The CDR3 has 12 amino acids. The CDR3: CASSPSRLEQYF. The CDR3 DNA reads as TGTGCCAGCAGCCCCTCCCGGCTGGAGCAGTACTTC.

The chain is built from TRBV5-4 and TRBJ1-1, with D perhaps matching TRBD1 (5 bases). The CDR3 is 15 amino acids. CDR1 SGHNT and CDR2 YYREEE come from the germline V gene (reference sequence). Trimming took off 6 bases at V and 2 bases at J, with 17 bases between the two ends. CDR3 sequence (DNA): TGTGCCAGCACCTCTGGGAGGACATCTAACACTGAAGCTTTCTTT. It encodes CASTSGRTSNTEAFF.

The chain employs TRBV15 and TRBJ2-6; the D gene is possibly TRBD1 (6 bases). This CDR3 has 16 residues. V lost 4 bases to trimming and J lost 3 bases, with 13 bases between them. Germline loops: CDR1 LNHNV, CDR2 YYDKDF (reference sequence). DNA of the CDR3: TGTGCCACCAGCACTTCAGGGGATGGTGGGGCCAACGTCCTGACTTTC. It specifies CATSTSGDGGANVLTF.

The count of this clone is one. The chain carries TRBV7-8 and TRBJ2-5, with D unclear. Germline V gene data show CDR1 as SGHVS and CDR2 as FQNEAQ. With 5 bases removed from V and 11 bases from J, the gap between germline ends came to 18 bases. The CDR3 covers 13 residues. In DNA form, the CDR3 reads TGTGCCAGCAGCCCCGGGTCGGCCGGTGAGCAGTACTTC. Protein sequence: CASSPGSAGEQYF.

The chain joins TRBV30 to TRBJ2-1; maybe TRBD2 (5 bases). The V gene lost 2 bases and the J gene lost 11 bases, with 16 bases spanning the gap. The germline V gene encodes CDR1 GTSNPN and CDR2 SVGIG (reference sequence). The CDR3 spans 13 residues. This CDR3 reads CAWSLGRRGQQFF. CDR3 nucleotide sequence: TGTGCCTGGAGTTTGGGGAGACGCGGCCAGCAGTTCTTC.

V is TRBV9 and J is TRBJ2-3; 8 bases line up with TRBD2. This CDR3 comprises 16 residues. Germline CDR1 SGDLS, CDR2 YYNGEE. Trimming at V came to 0 bases and at J to 4 bases, leaving 7 bases not matched to a gene. CDR3 sequence reads: CASSVVGTSRADTQYF. The CDR3 DNA reads as TGTGCCAGCAGCGTAGTCGGGACTAGTCGGGCAGATACGCAGTATTTT.